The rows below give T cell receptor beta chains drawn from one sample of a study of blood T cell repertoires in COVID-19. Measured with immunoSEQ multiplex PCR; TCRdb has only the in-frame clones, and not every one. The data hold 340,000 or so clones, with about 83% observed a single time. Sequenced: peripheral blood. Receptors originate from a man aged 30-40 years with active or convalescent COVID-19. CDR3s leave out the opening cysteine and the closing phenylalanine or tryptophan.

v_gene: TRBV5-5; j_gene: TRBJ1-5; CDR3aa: ASSQTGLSNQPQH
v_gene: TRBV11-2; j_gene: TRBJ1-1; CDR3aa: ASSLELGALTEAF
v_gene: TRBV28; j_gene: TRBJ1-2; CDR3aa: ASRQGGYGYT
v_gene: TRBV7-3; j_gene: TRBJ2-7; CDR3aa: ASSPGQGYEQY
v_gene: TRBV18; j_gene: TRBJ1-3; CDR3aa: ASSPDRVRGNTIY
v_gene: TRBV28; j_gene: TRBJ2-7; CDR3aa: ASSRTSGDSYEQY
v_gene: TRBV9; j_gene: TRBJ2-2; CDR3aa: ASRPSGIAGELF
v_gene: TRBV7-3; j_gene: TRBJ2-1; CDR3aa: ASSSSNEQF
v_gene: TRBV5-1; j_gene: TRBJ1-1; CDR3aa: ASTGGTEAF
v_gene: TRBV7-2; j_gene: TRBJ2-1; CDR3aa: ASSWFLAGGGVRYNEQF
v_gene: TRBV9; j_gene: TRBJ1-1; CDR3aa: ASSVVGEENTEAF
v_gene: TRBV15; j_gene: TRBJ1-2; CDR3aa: ATSRDGDRVYGYT
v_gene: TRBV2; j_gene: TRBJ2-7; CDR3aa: ASSWGAGVWDSSYEQY
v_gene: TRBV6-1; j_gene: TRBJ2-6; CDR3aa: ASSASPGQGAEGANVLT
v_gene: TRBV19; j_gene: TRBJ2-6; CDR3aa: ASSKDLAGGPTGANVLT
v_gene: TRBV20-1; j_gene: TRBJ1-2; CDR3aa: SARDHLSGGYT
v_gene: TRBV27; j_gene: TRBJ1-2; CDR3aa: ASWSGIYGGYT
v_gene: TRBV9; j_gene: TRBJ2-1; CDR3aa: ASSVVSGARYNEQF
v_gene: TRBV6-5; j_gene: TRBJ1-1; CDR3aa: ASSYSAGATTEAF
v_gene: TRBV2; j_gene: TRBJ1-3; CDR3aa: ASSERATGYGSSGNTIY
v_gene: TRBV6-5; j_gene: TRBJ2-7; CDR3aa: ASSPRHPYEQY
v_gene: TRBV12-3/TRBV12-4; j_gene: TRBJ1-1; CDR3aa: ASSLDDMGEAF
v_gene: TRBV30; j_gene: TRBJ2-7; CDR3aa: AWSVASVPTYEQY
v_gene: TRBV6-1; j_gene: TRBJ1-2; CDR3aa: ASSALIWPNYGYT
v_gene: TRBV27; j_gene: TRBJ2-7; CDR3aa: ASSRTGYDYEQY
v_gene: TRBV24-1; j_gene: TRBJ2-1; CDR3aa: ATSDWWERGGQGEQF
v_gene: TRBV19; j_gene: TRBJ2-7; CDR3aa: ASSYGPAYEQY